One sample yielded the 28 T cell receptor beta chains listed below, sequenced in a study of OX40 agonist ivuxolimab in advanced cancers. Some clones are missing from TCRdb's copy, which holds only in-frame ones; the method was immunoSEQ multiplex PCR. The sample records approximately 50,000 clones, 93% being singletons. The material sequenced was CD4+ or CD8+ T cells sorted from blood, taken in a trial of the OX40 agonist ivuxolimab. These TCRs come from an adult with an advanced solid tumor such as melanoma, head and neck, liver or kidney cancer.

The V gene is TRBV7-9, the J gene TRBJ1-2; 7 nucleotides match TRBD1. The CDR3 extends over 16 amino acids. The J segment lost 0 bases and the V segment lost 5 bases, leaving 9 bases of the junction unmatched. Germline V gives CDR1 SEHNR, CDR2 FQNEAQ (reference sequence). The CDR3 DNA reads TGTGCCAGCAGCATCACGACCGGGACAGCTAACTATGGCTACACCTTC. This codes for CASSITTGTANYGYTF.

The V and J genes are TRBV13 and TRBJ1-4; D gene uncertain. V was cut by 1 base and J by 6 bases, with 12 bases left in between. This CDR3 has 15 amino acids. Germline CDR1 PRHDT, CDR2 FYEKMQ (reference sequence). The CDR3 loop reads CASSLASWEDEKLFF. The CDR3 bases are TGTGCCAGCAGCTTAGCATCTTGGGAGGATGAAAAACTGTTTTTT.

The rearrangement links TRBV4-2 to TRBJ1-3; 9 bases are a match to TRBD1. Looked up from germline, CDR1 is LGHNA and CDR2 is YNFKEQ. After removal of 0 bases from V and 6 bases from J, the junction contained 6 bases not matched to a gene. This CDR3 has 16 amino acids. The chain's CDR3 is CASSQETGGSENTIYF. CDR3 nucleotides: TGTGCCAGCAGCCAAGAGACAGGGGGTAGCGAAAACACCATATATTTT.

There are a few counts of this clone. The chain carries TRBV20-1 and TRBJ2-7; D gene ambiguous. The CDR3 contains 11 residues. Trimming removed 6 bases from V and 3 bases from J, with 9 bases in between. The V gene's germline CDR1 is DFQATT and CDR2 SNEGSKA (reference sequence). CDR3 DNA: TGCAGTGCGCCGACTGGCTACGAGCAGTACTTC. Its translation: CSAPTGYEQYF.

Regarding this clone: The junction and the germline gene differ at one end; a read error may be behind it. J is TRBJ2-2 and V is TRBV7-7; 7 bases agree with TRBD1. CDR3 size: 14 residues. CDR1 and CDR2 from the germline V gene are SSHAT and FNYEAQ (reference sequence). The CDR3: CASSPTGDTGELFF. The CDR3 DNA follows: TGTGCTAGCAGCCCAACAGGGGACACCGGGGAGCTGTTTTTT. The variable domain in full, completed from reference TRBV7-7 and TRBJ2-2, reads GAGVSQSPRYKVTKRGQDVTLRCDPISSHATLYWYQQALGQGPEFLTYFNYEAQPDKSGLPSDRFSAERPEGSISTLTIQRTEQRDSAMYRCASSPTGDTGELFFGEGSRLTVL.

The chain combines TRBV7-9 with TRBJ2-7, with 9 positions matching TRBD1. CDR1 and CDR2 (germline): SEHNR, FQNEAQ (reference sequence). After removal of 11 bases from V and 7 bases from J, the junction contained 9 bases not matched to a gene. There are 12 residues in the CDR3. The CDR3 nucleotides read TGTGCCCTGGACAGGGGAATGAGGGAGCAGTACTTC. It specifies CALDRGMREQYF. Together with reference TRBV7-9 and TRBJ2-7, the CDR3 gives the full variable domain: DTGVSQNPRHKITKRGQNVTFRCDPISEHNRLYWYRQTLGQGPEFLTYFQNEAQLEKSRLLSDRFSAERPKGSFSTLEIQRTEQGDSAMYLCALDRGMREQYFGPGTRLTVT.

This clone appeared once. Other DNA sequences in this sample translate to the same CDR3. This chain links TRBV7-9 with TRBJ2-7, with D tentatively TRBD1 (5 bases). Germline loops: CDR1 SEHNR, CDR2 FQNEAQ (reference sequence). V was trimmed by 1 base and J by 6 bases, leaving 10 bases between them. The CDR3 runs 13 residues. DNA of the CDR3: TGTGCCAGCAGCTTAGGCCAGGGCGGCGAGCAGTACTTC. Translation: CASSLGQGGEQYF.

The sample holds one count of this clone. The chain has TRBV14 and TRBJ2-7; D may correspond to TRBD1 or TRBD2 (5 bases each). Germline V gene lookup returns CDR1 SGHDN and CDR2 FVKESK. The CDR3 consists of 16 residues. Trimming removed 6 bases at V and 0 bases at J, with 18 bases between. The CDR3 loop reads CASRGTAGPLSYEQYF. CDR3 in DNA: TGTGCCAGCAGGGGGACCGCAGGACCTCTCTCCTACGAGCAGTACTTC.

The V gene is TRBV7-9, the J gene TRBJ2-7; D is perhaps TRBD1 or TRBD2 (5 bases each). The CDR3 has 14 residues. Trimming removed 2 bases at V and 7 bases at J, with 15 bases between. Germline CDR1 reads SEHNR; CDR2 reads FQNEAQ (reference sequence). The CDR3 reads CASSLLEQAGEQYF. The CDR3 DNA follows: TGTGCCAGCAGCTTATTGGAACAGGCGGGTGAGCAGTACTTC.

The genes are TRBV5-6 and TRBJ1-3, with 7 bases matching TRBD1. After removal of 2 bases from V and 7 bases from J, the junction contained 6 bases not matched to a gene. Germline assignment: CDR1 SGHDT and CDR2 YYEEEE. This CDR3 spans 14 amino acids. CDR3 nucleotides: TGTGCCAGCAGCTTCGGCAGGGGGTGGAACACCATATATTTT. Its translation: CASSFGRGWNTIYF. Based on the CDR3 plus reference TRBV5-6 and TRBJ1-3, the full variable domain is DAGVTQSPTHLIKTRGQQVTLRCSPKSGHDTVSWYQQALGQGPQFIFQYYEEEERQRGNFPDRFSGHQFPNYSSELNVNALLLGDSALYLCASSFGRGWNTIYFGEGSWLTVV.

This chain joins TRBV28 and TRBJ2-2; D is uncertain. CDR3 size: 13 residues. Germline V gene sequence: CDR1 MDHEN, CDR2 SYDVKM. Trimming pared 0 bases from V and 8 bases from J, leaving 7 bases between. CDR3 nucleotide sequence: TGTGCCAGCAGTTTATGGGTACAGGGGGAGCTGTTTTTT. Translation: CASSLWVQGELFF.

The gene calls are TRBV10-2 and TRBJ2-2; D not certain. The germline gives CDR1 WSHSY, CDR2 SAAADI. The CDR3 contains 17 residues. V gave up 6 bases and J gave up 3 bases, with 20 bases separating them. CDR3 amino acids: CASSLDGDSLYTGELFF. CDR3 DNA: TGCGCCAGCAGCCTCGATGGAGATTCCCTCTACACCGGGGAGCTGTTTTTT.

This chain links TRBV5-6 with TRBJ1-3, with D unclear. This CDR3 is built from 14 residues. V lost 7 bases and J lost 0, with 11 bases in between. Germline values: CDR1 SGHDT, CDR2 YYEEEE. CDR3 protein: CASFIGNSGNTIYF. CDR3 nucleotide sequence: TGTGCCAGCTTTATAGGCAACTCTGGAAACACCATATATTTT.

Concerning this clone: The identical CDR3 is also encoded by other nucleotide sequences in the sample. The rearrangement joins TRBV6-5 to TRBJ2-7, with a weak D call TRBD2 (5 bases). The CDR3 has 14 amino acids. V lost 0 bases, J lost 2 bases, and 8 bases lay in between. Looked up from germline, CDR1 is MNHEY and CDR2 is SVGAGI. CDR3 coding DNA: TGTGCCAGCAGTTACTCAGGGAGTACCTACGAGCAGTACTTC. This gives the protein CASSYSGSTYEQYF.

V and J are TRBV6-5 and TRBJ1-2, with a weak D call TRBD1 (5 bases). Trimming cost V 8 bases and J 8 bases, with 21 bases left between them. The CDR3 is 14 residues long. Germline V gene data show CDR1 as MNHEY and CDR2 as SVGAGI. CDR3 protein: CASVGSIGGVGYTF. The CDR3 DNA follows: TGTGCCAGCGTTGGGTCGATCGGGGGTGTAGGCTACACCTTC.

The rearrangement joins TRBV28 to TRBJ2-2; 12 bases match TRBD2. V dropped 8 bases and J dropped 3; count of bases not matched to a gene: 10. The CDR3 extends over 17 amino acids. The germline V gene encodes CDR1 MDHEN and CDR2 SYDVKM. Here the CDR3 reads CASRGLAGGRYTGELFF. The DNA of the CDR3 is TGTGCCAGCCGCGGGCTAGCGGGAGGGAGGTACACCGGGGAGCTGTTTTTT.

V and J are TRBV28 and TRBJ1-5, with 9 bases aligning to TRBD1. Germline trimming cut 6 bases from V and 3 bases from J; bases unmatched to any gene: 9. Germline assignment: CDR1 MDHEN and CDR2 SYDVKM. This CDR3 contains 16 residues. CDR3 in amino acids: CASSLPWTGDNQPQHF. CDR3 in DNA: TGTGCCAGCAGCCTGCCTTGGACAGGGGACAATCAGCCCCAGCATTTT.

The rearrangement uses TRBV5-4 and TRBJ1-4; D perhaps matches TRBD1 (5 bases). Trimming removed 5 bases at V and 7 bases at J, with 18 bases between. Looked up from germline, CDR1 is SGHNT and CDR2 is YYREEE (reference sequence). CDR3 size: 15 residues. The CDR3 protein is CASSDAGPEGEKLFF. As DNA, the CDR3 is TGTGCCAGCAGTGATGCGGGGCCCGAGGGTGAAAAACTGTTTTTT. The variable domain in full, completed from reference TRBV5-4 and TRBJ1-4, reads ETGVTQSPTHLIKTRGQQVTLRCSSQSGHNTVSWYQQALGQGPQFIFQYYREEENGRGNFPPRFSGLQFPNYSSELNVNALELDDSALYLCASSDAGPEGEKLFFGSGTQLSVL.

CDR3 nucleotides: TGTGCCAGCAGTCCTCCCGGATTGGCGTACACTGAAGCTTTCTTT. Its protein is CASSPPGLAYTEAFF. This chain links TRBV28 with TRBJ1-1; D gene unclear. The CDR3 covers 15 residues. The ends were cut back, 5 bases at V and 3 bases at J, with 16 bases in the middle. In germline, CDR1 is MDHEN, CDR2 SYDVKM.

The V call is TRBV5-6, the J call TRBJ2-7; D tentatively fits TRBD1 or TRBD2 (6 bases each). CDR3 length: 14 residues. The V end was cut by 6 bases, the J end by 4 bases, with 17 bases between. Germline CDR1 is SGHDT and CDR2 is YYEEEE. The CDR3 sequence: CASTQEGGFYEQYF. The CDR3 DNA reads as TGTGCCAGCACGCAGGAGGGGGGTTTTTACGAGCAGTACTTC.

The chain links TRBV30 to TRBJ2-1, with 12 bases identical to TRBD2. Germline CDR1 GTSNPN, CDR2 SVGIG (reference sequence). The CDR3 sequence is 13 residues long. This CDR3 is CAVRTSGKGEQFF. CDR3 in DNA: TGTGCGGTTCGGACTAGCGGGAAGGGTGAGCAGTTCTTC.

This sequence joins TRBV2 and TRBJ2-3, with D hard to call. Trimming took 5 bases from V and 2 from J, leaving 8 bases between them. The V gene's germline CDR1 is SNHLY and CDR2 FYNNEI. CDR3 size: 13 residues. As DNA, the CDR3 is TGTGCCAGCAGTTTGGGTAACACAGATACGCAGTATTTT. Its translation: CASSLGNTDTQYF. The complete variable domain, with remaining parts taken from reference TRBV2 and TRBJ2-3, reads EPEVTQTPSHQVTQMGQEVILRCVPISNHLYFYWYRQILGQKVEFLVSFYNNEISEKSEIFDDQFSVERPDGSNFTLKIRSTKLEDSAMYFCASSLGNTDTQYFGPGTRLTVL.

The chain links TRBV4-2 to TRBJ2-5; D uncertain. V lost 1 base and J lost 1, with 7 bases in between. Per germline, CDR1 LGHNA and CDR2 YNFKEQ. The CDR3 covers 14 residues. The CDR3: CASSQVAAQETQYF. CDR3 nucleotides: TGTGCCAGCAGCCAAGTGGCGGCCCAAGAGACCCAGTACTTC.

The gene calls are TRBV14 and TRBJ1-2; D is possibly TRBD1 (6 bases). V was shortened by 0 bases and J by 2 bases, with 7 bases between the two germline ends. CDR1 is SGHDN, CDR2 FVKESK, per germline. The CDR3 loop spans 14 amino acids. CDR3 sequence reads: CASSQEQGNYGYTF. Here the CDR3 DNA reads TGTGCCAGCAGCCAAGAGCAGGGGAACTATGGCTACACCTTC.

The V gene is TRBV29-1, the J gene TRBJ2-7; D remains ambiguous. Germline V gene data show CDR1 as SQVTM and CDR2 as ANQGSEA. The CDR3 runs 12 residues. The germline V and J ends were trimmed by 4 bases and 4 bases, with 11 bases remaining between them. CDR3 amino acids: CSVVTDGYEQYF. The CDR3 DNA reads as TGCAGCGTTGTAACGGACGGGTACGAGCAGTACTTC.

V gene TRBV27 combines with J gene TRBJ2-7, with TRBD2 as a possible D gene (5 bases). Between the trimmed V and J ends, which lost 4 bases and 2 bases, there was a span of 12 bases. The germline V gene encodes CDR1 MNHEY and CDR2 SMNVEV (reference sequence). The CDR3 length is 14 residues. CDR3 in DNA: TGTGCCAGCAGTTCACTCCGGACTGCCTACGAGCAGTACTTC. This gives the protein CASSSLRTAYEQYF.

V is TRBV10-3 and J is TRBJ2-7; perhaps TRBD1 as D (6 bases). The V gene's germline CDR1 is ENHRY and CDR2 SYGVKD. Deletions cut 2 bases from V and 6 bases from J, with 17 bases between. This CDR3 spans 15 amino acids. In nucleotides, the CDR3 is TGTGCCATCAGTGAGACACAGGGTTGGGCGGGCGAGCAGTACTTC. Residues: CAISETQGWAGEQYF.

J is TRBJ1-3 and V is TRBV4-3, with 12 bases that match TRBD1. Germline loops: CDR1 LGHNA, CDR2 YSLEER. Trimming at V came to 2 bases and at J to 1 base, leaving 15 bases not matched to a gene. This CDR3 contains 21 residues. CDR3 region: CASSQLHPGTGGVRSGNTIYF. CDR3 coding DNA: TGCGCCAGCAGCCAATTACACCCCGGGACAGGGGGCGTTAGGTCTGGAAACACCATATATTTT.